These 9 T cell receptor beta chains share one sample of origin, sequenced in a study of CD8+CD57+ T cells in acquired aplastic anemia. Genomic DNA was employed as the template in profiling TCR beta VDJ and CDR3. Via MiXCR, TCRdb re-called the reads, giving one row per CDR3 protein. The repertoire consists of 150,000 to 160,000 distinct CDR3 sequences, with over 50% occurring once and the leading ten covering about 12%. Patients who underwent sequencing had shown CD8+CD57+ cell expansion by flow cytometry. The sequencing sample was made of sorted CD4+, CD8+, or CD8+CD57+ T cells (not recorded which) from PBMCs. The receptors derive from a human donor with aplastic anemia.

The chain combines TRBV2 with TRBJ2-7, with unresolved D. The germline V gene has CDR1 SNHLY and CDR2 FYNNEI. Trimming stripped 2 bases from V and 4 bases from J, with 6 bases between. CDR3 length: 12 residues. The chain's CDR3 is CASSESVYEQYF. In DNA form, the CDR3 reads TGTGCCAGCAGTGAATCGGTATACGAGCAGTACTTC. The full variable domain, its missing parts supplied by reference TRBV2 and TRBJ2-7, is EPEVTQTPSHQVTQMGQEVILRCVPISNHLYFYWYRQILGQKVEFLVSFYNNEISEKSEIFDDQFSVERPDGSNFTLKIRSTKLEDSAMYFCASSESVYEQYFGPGTRLTVT.

The chain carries TRBV2 and TRBJ2-5; TRBD2 aligns across 13 bases. The germline V gene encodes CDR1 SNHLY and CDR2 FYNNEI. J gave up 3 bases and V 5 bases, and 3 bases lay outside the gene matches. There are 15 residues in the CDR3. CDR3 in amino acids: CASSIGTSGEETQYF. For the CDR3, the DNA is TGTGCCAGCAGTATTGGGACTAGCGGGGAAGAGACCCAGTACTTC.

This chain links TRBV7-8 with TRBJ1-1, with D hard to call. Trimming removed 2 bases from V and 0 bases from J, with 7 bases in between. The V gene's germline CDR1 is SGHVS and CDR2 FQNEAQ. The CDR3 loop spans 14 amino acids. The chain's CDR3 is CASSLSQMNTEAFF. CDR3 nucleotide sequence: TGTGCCAGCAGCTTATCCCAAATGAACACTGAAGCTTTCTTT.

This clonotype was seen at least ten times. The rearrangement uses TRBV4-3 and TRBJ1-2; 7 nucleotides agree with TRBD1. The V gene end was trimmed by 3 bases and the J gene end by 4 bases; junction bases not matched to a gene: 11. CDR1 LGHNA and CDR2 YSLEER come from the germline V gene. This CDR3 comprises 16 residues. The CDR3 sequence is CASSQNEQGIPYGYTF. CDR3 bases: TGCGCCAGCAGCCAGAACGAACAGGGGATCCCCTATGGCTACACCTTC.

On this clonotype itself: One base away lies a much larger clone, so this may be a sequencing read error. The V and J genes are TRBV4-1 and TRBJ2-7, with a weak D call TRBD2 (5 bases). CDR3 length: 16 amino acids. The V and J ends lost 0 bases and 2 bases respectively, with 14 bases between them. The germline V gene encodes CDR1 MGHRA and CDR2 YSYEKL. CDR3 nucleotides: TGCGCCAGCAGCCAAGATAGAGGGAGCCCCCCCTACGAGCAGTACTTC. It translates to CASSQDRGSPPYEQYF.

This clonotype showed up many times. The chain couples TRBV5-8 to TRBJ2-5, with D unclear. Trimming removed 0 bases at V and 3 bases at J, with 6 bases between. This CDR3 has 13 residues. Germline loops: CDR1 SGHTS, CDR2 YDEGEE. CDR3 protein: CASSLGQEETQYF. The CDR3 DNA follows: TGTGCCAGCAGCTTGGGGCAGGAAGAGACCCAGTACTTC.

This chain connects TRBV19 to TRBJ1-1; D might be TRBD1 (5 bases). This CDR3 comprises 15 residues. CDR1 LNHDA and CDR2 SQIVND come from the germline V gene (reference sequence). V lost 5 bases and J 4 bases, leaving 17 bases between the germline ends. CDR3 protein: CASSLWDGGVTEAFF. Written as DNA, the CDR3 is TGTGCCAGTAGTCTCTGGGACGGGGGGGTCACTGAAGCTTTCTTT.

CDR3 loop: CASSLGGTTYNEQFF. For the CDR3, the DNA is TGTGCCAGCAGCTTAGGGGGAACTACCTACAATGAGCAGTTCTTC. The rearrangement links TRBV11-1 to TRBJ2-1; D gene uncertain. The CDR3 is 15 amino acids. Trimming shortened V by 1 base and J by 2 bases, and 9 bases separated the two germline ends. The germline CDR1 and CDR2 sequences are SGHAT and FQDESV (reference sequence).

The chain combines TRBV19 with TRBJ1-5; possible D gene TRBD1, 5 bases. Germline V lookup: CDR1 LNHDA, CDR2 SQIVND (reference sequence). The germline V and J ends were trimmed by 6 bases and 2 bases, with 11 bases remaining between them. The CDR3 runs to 14 residues. The CDR3 protein is CASSPGLGNQPQHF. In nucleotides, the CDR3 is TGTGCCAGTAGCCCAGGGTTGGGCAATCAGCCCCAGCATTTT.